These T cell receptor beta chains were read from a single sample in a study of tumor-infiltrating lymphocytes in oesophageal squamous cell carcinoma. TCRdb ran MiXCR on the PCR reads and lists one entry per CDR3 protein. Seen here are over 11,000 distinct CDR3 sequences, roughly half observed once, and the top ten hold about 45%. The specimen sequenced was blood. These TCRs come from a male donor with esophageal squamous cell carcinoma. Both conserved end residues are part of each CDR3. D genes are given only for firm matches.

cdr3_length: 14
v_call: TRBV7-2
d_call: .
cdr3_aa: CASSFAIWNSPLHF

cdr3_length: 12
v_call: TRBV19
d_call: .
cdr3_aa: CASSFRGEEAFF

cdr3_length: 13
v_call: TRBV7-3
d_call: .
cdr3_aa: CASSLGGQGEQFF

cdr3_length: 15
v_call: TRBV10-2
d_call: .
cdr3_aa: CASSQEAGMSKTQYF

cdr3_length: 15
v_call: TRBV19
d_call: TRBD2
cdr3_aa: CASLKIAGPYNEQFF

cdr3_length: 14
v_call: TRBV12-3/TRBV12-4
d_call: .
cdr3_aa: CASSLAREGDEAFF

cdr3_length: 13
v_call: TRBV10-3
d_call: TRBD2
cdr3_aa: CAQASGEGNEQFF

cdr3_length: 15
v_call: TRBV24-1
d_call: TRBD1
cdr3_aa: CATSARDRVDNEQFF

cdr3_length: 17
v_call: TRBV11-2
d_call: TRBD2
cdr3_aa: CASSLGMGLAGGGEQFF

cdr3_length: 16
v_call: TRBV5-1
d_call: .
cdr3_aa: CASSPARSSSYNEQFF

cdr3_length: 14
v_call: TRBV11-1
d_call: TRBD1
cdr3_aa: CASSTGQGYNEQFF

cdr3_length: 14
v_call: TRBV12-3/TRBV12-4
d_call: .
cdr3_aa: CASSPGGWSNEQFF

cdr3_length: 11
v_call: TRBV11-2
d_call: .
cdr3_aa: CASSQSGELFF

cdr3_length: 14
v_call: TRBV24-1
d_call: .
cdr3_aa: CATSDLGGADTQYF

cdr3_length: 13
v_call: TRBV7-6
d_call: .
cdr3_aa: CASEARSSYEQYF

cdr3_length: 15
v_call: TRBV10-2
d_call: .
cdr3_aa: CASKRGWLRDTEAFF